This T cell receptor (beta chain) came from a study of blood T cell repertoires in COVID-19. On the study more broadly: Some COVID-19 samples were acute and others convalescent; all came from the United States, Italy and Spain. T cells, B-cell-depleted T cells, or PBMCs supplied cDNA or gDNA.

The germline V gene has CDR1 LGHDT and CDR2 YNNKEL (reference sequence). Trimming removed 4 bases from V and 10 bases from J; junction bases left unmatched: 16. The CDR3 runs 17 residues. In the source study's methods: How many nucleated cells were present was estimated from reference gene primer amplification. Generated by immunoSEQ multiplex PCR, the TCRdb table keeps only in-frame clones and is missing some. That table furnishes V, J and clone size, whereas the DNA furnished D and trimming. The sample contains more than 80,000 clones, approximately 80% of which appear only once. This rearrangement joins TRBV3-1 (or the pseudogene TRBV3-2) to TRBJ1-6; 7 nucleotides match TRBD1. The receptor's source is a woman aged 80 or over with active or convalescent COVID-19. Source material: peripheral blood. DNA for the CDR3: TGTGCCAGCAGCCGAGGGGCCGGGGACAGCACCTGGTCACCCCTCCACTTT. It encodes CASSRGAGDSTWSPLHF.